This T cell receptor (beta chain) was obtained from a study of cytomegalovirus exposure and HLA in healthy donors. Study-level findings and limits: As a later analysis showed, a missense DCLRE1C variant was linked to trimming of TCR beta V- and J-genes. There were 150 to 200 TCR beta chains listed as cytomegalovirus-associated. Presence/absence analyses supposed approximately even sequencing depth among donors. Analysis performed later showed TCR beta chains linked to HLA being more clonally expanded than equally common others.

As regards this clone: What it recognizes is unknown.

CDR3 length: 14 amino acids. V was shortened by 5 bases and J by 1 base, with 11 bases between the two germline ends. The germline V gene has CDR1 KGHSH and CDR2 LQKENI. Use of 60 Vbeta and 13 Jbeta primers characterized the PCR. Assay: immunoSEQ multiplex PCR; the TCRdb copy retains only in-frame clones and omits some. The sample consists of approximately 120,000 clones, over 60% of them appearing once. The chain recombines TRBV18 with TRBJ1-1, with D tentatively TRBD1 (5 bases). The material sequenced was PBMCs. This TCR was recovered from a woman in her forties in good health and CMV-seronegative. The CDR3 region has the DNA TGTGCCAGCTCAAAAGGACACGGGAACACTGAAGCTTTCTTT. Amino acids: CASSKGHGNTEAFF.